A single sample is the source of the 27 T cell receptor beta chains below, sequenced in a study of regulatory T cells in long-lasting Graves disease. HTBI primers from iRepertoire and Arm-PCR of CDR3 regions yielded the TCR beta libraries. One entry per CDR3 protein, called by TCRdb with MiXCR from the multiplex PCR reads. The sample records 500,000 or so distinct CDR3 sequences, roughly a sixth being singletons. Described time point: newly diagnosed GD, antithyroid drugs for less than 3 months. After RNA was extracted from PBMCs, the TCR library was made from it. This sample was also put to use in a study of T cells in Graves' hyperthyroidism and ophthalmopathy.

The specimen comprised peripheral blood mononuclear cells (PBMCs), sampled at new diagnosis, from a patient treated with antithyroid drugs. Every receptor here comes from a woman aged 35-65 years with Graves disease.

This clonotype was detected many times. This chain uses TRBV20-1 with TRBJ1-2; maybe TRBD1 (5 bases). Germline V gene sequence: CDR1 DFQATT, CDR2 SNEGSKA (reference sequence). V was shortened by 1 base and J by 3 bases, with 12 bases between the two germline ends. There are 14 residues in the CDR3. As DNA, the CDR3 is TGCAGTGCTAGAGGGGGGTCGCAGCACTATGGCTACACCTTC. Its translation: CSARGGSQHYGYTF.

This clonotype was detected many times. The rearrangement joins TRBV12-3 or TRBV12-4 to TRBJ2-3, with 7 bases aligning to TRBD1. With 5 bases clipped from V and 0 bases from J, the junction kept 5 bases outside the gene matches. The CDR3 loop spans 15 amino acids. The CDR3 nucleotides read TGTGCCAGCAGTCACAGGGGTATTAGCACAGATACGCAGTATTTT. Its protein is CASSHRGISTDTQYF.

The V call is TRBV7-9, the J call TRBJ1-2; D possibly corresponds to TRBD1 (6 bases). V dropped 5 bases and J dropped 5 bases, with 18 bases sitting between them. Germline V gene lookup returns CDR1 SEHNR and CDR2 FQNEAQ (reference sequence). This CDR3 contains 15 residues. This CDR3 is CASSPRGGGVYGYTF. The CDR3 DNA sequence: TGTGCCAGCAGCCCGAGGGGGGGGGGCGTGTATGGCTACACCTTC. The full variable domain, its missing parts supplied by reference TRBV7-9 and TRBJ1-2, is DTGVSQNPRHKITKRGQNVTFRCDPISEHNRLYWYRQTLGQGPEFLTYFQNEAQLEKSRLLSDRFSAERPKGSFSTLEIQRTEQGDSAMYLCASSPRGGGVYGYTFGSGTRLTVV.

The genes are TRBV24-1 and TRBJ2-2, with TRBD1 matching 7 bases. The CDR3 runs to 16 residues. V lost 4 bases to trimming and J lost 4 bases; unmatched junction nucleotides: 8. The germline CDR1 and CDR2 sequences are KGHDR and SFDVKD. The CDR3 region is CATSDWTGVGTGELFF. CDR3 DNA sequence: TGTGCCACCAGTGACTGGACAGGCGTTGGCACCGGGGAGCTGTTTTTT.

This clonotype came up many times. The rearrangement uses TRBV6-2 or TRBV6-3 and TRBJ1-6; D is ambiguous. Germline CDR1 reads MNHEY; CDR2 reads SVGEGT. V lost 2 bases and J lost 6, with 8 bases in between. The CDR3 length is 14 residues. This CDR3 reads CASSYDGVNSPLHF. CDR3 nucleotides: TGTGCCAGCAGTTACGATGGTGTTAATTCACCCCTCCACTTT.

The sample holds one count of this clonotype. The rearrangement joins TRBV5-1 to TRBJ2-3; 8 nucleotides agree with TRBD2. The last part of the DNA fits TRBJ2-5 better; the J call may be wrong. This CDR3 is 16 amino acids long. Germline V CDR1 and CDR2: SGHRS, YFSETQ. The CDR3 protein is CASSSIGRGDLETQYF. For the CDR3, the DNA is TGCGCCAGCAGCTCCATCGGGCGGGGGGATCTGGAGACCCAGTACTTC.

This clonotype was found a few times. The gene calls are TRBV25-1 and TRBJ1-1; D is perhaps TRBD1 (6 bases). V was pared by 4 bases and J by 0 bases, with 12 bases between. Germline values: CDR1 MGHDK, CDR2 SYGVNS. The CDR3 is 15 residues long. The CDR3 DNA is TGTGCCAGCAGTGCTAACAGGGAAATGAACACTGAAGCTTTCTTT. Amino acids: CASSANREMNTEAFF.

In its sample, this clonotype was seen a few times. The rearrangement links TRBV6-1 to TRBJ1-2; D perhaps matches TRBD1 (5 bases). Trimming shortened V by 6 bases and J by 3 bases, and 17 bases separated the two germline ends. This CDR3 region has 15 residues. CDR1 is MNHNS and CDR2 is SASEGT in the germline V gene. The CDR3 DNA is TGTGCCAGCAGAATCTCAGGGACGGGGGACTATGGCTACACCTTC. This codes for CASRISGTGDYGYTF.

V is TRBV12-3 or TRBV12-4 and J is TRBJ1-1; D unclear. V lost 1 base and J lost 0, with 15 bases in between. The CDR3 has 17 amino acids. In nucleotides, the CDR3 is TGTGCCAGCAGTTTAGATCTTGGGTTTGCCGTGAACACTGAAGCTTTCTTT. Residues: CASSLDLGFAVNTEAFF.

This clonotype was picked up many times. The chain couples TRBV12-5 to TRBJ1-1; no reliable D call. The V and J ends lost 7 bases and 0 bases respectively, with 12 bases between them. CDR3 size: 14 residues. CDR1 LGHNT and CDR2 FRNRAP come from the germline V gene. The CDR3 DNA follows: TGTGCTAGTGCCCTGGACCTCATGAACACTGAAGCTTTCTTT. Amino acid sequence: CASALDLMNTEAFF. Supplemented by reference TRBV12-5 and TRBJ1-1, the full variable domain reads DARVTQTPRHKVTEMGQEVTMRCQPILGHNTVFWYRQTMMQGLELLAYFRNRAPLDDSGMPKDRFSAEMPDATLATLKIQPSEPRDSAVYFCASALDLMNTEAFFGQGTRLTVV.

This chain links TRBV12-3 or TRBV12-4 with TRBJ2-3; TRBD1 or TRBD2 may be the D gene (6 bases each). This CDR3 spans 16 amino acids. The V end lost 5 bases, the J end lost 8 bases, and 23 bases lay between the germline ends. This CDR3 reads CASSLSPGGGQGTQYF. The CDR3 DNA sequence: TGTGCCAGCAGTCTCTCCCCAGGTGGGGGGCAGGGTACGCAGTATTTT.

The chain carries TRBV6-2 or TRBV6-3 and TRBJ2-5, with D perhaps matching TRBD2 (6 bases). The CDR3 sequence is 11 residues long. CDR1 is MNHEY, CDR2 SVGEGT, per germline. Trimming stripped 6 bases from V and 7 bases from J, with 9 bases between. The CDR3 coding sequence is TGTGCCAGCAGCCACGGGGGGACCCAGTACTTC. As protein: CASSHGGTQYF.

The table lists this clonotype with many counts. The J gene is TRBJ1-2, the V gene TRBV28, with unresolved D. Trimming shortened V by 5 bases and J by 7 bases, and 11 bases separated the two germline ends. The CDR3 runs 12 residues. Looked up from germline, CDR1 is MDHEN and CDR2 is SYDVKM. CDR3 bases: TGTGCCAGCAGTACACGGACCCGTGGCTACACCTTC. It codes for CASSTRTRGYTF.

This clonotype was seen a few times. The chain combines TRBV2 with TRBJ2-1; a possible D gene is TRBD2 (5 bases). Per germline, CDR1 SNHLY and CDR2 FYNNEI. The ends were cut back, 8 bases at V and 7 bases at J, with 24 bases in the middle. The CDR3 covers 16 residues. For the CDR3, the DNA is TGTGCCAGCCATGGGAGCCCGAAACTCCTGGGAAATGAGCAGTTCTTC. Translating it yields CASHGSPKLLGNEQFF.

This clonotype has just a few counts. The chain couples TRBV9 to TRBJ2-5; D possibly matches TRBD1 or TRBD2 (6 bases each). Trimming took off 2 bases at V and 6 bases at J, with 17 bases between the two ends. The CDR3 is 15 amino acids. Germline-derived CDR1 and CDR2 are SGDLS and YYNGEE. CDR3 sequence: CASSVGPSGGQTQYF. For the CDR3, the DNA is TGTGCCAGCAGCGTGGGGCCGAGTGGGGGGCAGACCCAGTACTTC.

Regarding this clonotype: Given a much more abundant clone one base away, this may be a read error. Here the CDR3 reads CAWGAQHRGPYGYTF. The DNA for the CDR3 is TGTGCCTGGGGGGCACAACACAGGGGTCCCTATGGCTACACCTTC. The chain carries TRBV30 and TRBJ1-2, with 7 nucleotides matching TRBD1. The ends lost 5 bases at V and 4 bases at J; junction bases unmatched: 13. CDR1 is GTSNPN and CDR2 is SVGIG in the germline V gene (reference sequence). The CDR3 is 15 residues long.

The chain links TRBV12-3 or TRBV12-4 to TRBJ2-2, with D perhaps assigned TRBD1 or TRBD2 (5 bases each). The CDR3 consists of 16 residues. Trimming left V 5 bases short and J 0 bases short, with 13 bases between. DNA of the CDR3: TGTGCCAGCAGTGGGTCCGAGGGGCCGAACACCGGGGAGCTGTTTTTT. This sequence encodes CASSGSEGPNTGELFF.

The V call is TRBV30, the J call TRBJ2-7; D gene unclear. There are 16 residues in the CDR3. CDR1 and CDR2 from the germline V gene are GTSNPN and SVGIG (reference sequence). Trimming removed 0 bases from V and 0 bases from J, with 15 bases in between. CDR3 amino acids: CAWSVVVSKFSYEQYF. The CDR3 coding sequence is TGTGCCTGGAGTGTAGTGGTCAGCAAATTCTCCTACGAGCAGTACTTC.

The chain joins TRBV4-1 to TRBJ2-1; D gene uncertain. CDR3 length equals 12 residues. With 4 bases removed from V and 5 bases from J, the gap between germline ends came to 6 bases. CDR1 MGHRA and CDR2 YSYEKL come from the germline V gene. DNA for the CDR3: TGCGCCAGCAGCCGCTACCACAATGAGCAGTTCTTC. Protein product: CASSRYHNEQFF.

In this sample, this clonotype turned up a few times. The rearrangement uses TRBV7-9 and TRBJ2-7; TRBD1 agrees at 7 bases. From germline, CDR1 is SEHNR and CDR2 FQNEAQ (reference sequence). The CDR3 is made up of 11 amino acids. J was trimmed by 3 bases and V by 11 bases; bases with no gene match: 4. The CDR3 DNA is TGTGCCTACCGGGACAGCTACGAGCAGTACTTC. This gives the protein CAYRDSYEQYF.

This clonotype appeared a few times. V is TRBV29-1 and J is TRBJ1-2, with D possibly being TRBD1 (5 bases). CDR1 is SQVTM, CDR2 ANQGSEA, per germline. The CDR3 covers 14 residues. V gave up 4 bases and J gave up 4 bases, with 16 bases separating them. CDR3 loop: CSVVYGQSFYGYTF. The DNA of the CDR3 is TGCAGCGTTGTGTATGGACAAAGCTTCTATGGCTACACCTTC. Supplemented by reference TRBV29-1 and TRBJ1-2, the full variable domain reads SAVISQKPSRDICQRGTSLTIQCQVDSQVTMMFWYRQQPGQSLTLIATANQGSEATYESGFVIDKFPISRPNLTFSTLTVSNMSPEDSSIYLCSVVYGQSFYGYTFGSGTRLTVV.

This clonotype was seen many times. This sequence joins TRBV10-3 and TRBJ1-1, with 7 bases matching TRBD1. The CDR3 totals 14 residues. Germline V lookup: CDR1 ENHRY, CDR2 SYGVKD. V lost 7 bases to trimming and J lost 0 bases; unmatched junction nucleotides: 5. DNA of the CDR3: TGTGCCATCAACAGGGGCGGGGTGAACACTGAAGCTTTCTTT. Translated, it gives CAINRGGVNTEAFF.

In its sample, this clonotype was seen many times. The rearrangement links TRBV3-1 to TRBJ2-7, with D possibly being TRBD1 (6 bases). Trimming took 1 base from V and 2 from J, leaving 12 bases between them. Germline assignment: CDR1 LGHDT and CDR2 YNNKEL (reference sequence). The CDR3 loop spans 15 amino acids. The CDR3 DNA follows: TGTGCCAGCAGCCAAGGAGGCCAGGGGACCTACGAGCAGTACTTC. It encodes CASSQGGQGTYEQYF.

This clonotype showed up many times. This chain connects TRBV20-1 to TRBJ2-1; the match to TRBD1 covers 9 bases. The germline V gene encodes CDR1 DFQATT and CDR2 SNEGSKA (reference sequence). The CDR3 covers 13 residues. Trimming removed 6 bases from V and 4 bases from J; junction bases left unmatched: 4. The CDR3 sequence is CSAQGAAYNEQFF. The CDR3 region has the DNA TGCAGTGCACAGGGGGCGGCGTACAATGAGCAGTTCTTC.

This clonotype was counted only a few times. The V gene is TRBV19, the J gene TRBJ2-5; weak D call: TRBD1 (5 bases). Germline-derived CDR1 and CDR2 are LNHDA and SQIVND (reference sequence). The CDR3 covers 13 residues. Trimming removed 5 bases at V and 7 bases at J, with 14 bases between. DNA for the CDR3: TGTGCCAGTAGTGGGTCCTTGGGGCGGACCCAGTACTTC. It encodes CASSGSLGRTQYF.

V is TRBV20-1 and J is TRBJ2-1; TRBD2 agrees at 10 bases. Germline V lookup: CDR1 DFQATT, CDR2 SNEGSKA (reference sequence). This CDR3 has 18 amino acids. Unmatched junction bases numbered 8, after V lost 0 bases and J lost 0 bases. CDR3 in amino acids: CSARDGLAGAPSYNEQFF. The CDR3 DNA reads as TGCAGTGCTAGAGATGGGCTAGCGGGGGCCCCCTCCTACAATGAGCAGTTCTTC.

This clonotype was counted at least ten times. The V and J genes are TRBV4-1 and TRBJ2-7; weak D call: TRBD1 (5 bases). Germline V gene lookup returns CDR1 MGHRA and CDR2 YSYEKL. V gave up 2 bases and J gave up 2 bases, with 19 bases separating them. This CDR3 has 17 amino acids. The CDR3 DNA reads as TGCGCCAGCAGCCAACAAACAGGTCCCCTGATCCCCTACGAGCAGTACTTC. Its translation: CASSQQTGPLIPYEQYF.